The present TCR beta chain was sequenced within a study of blood T cell repertoires in COVID-19 (dated by TCRdb to 2018 to 2020). For context, the study as a whole: Collaborator samples came from the United States, Italy and Spain and covered acute and convalescent phases of COVID-19. The repertoires were released in a freely available public database meant as a resource for research on the immune response to SARS-CoV-2. Where available, HLA class I and class II types were taken from metadata supplied by the sample provider and were not determined by assay-based typing. Nearly every sample came with metadata listing a de-identified subject ID, COVID-19 status, age in years and sex. Samples were obtained from the ongoing ImmuneRACE study (first 160 participants) and from some 1,200 subjects provided by 6 global collaborators. The prospective study material was composed of cDNA or gDNA derived from T cells, B-cell-depleted T cells, or PBMCs. Deeply sampled blood TCRbeta repertoires from subjects exposed to, actively infected with, or recovered from COVID-19 were included in the dataset. The paper's findings and limits, for the study overall: The quantity of clinical and demographic metadata differed by source and by participant and was supplied without curation.

The immunoSEQ Assay, a bias-controlled multiplex PCR, was used to amplify TCRbeta CDR3 regions from genomic DNA. Regarding the original processing steps: The number of nucleated cells in each sample was estimated by amplification of reference gene primers within the assay. To quantify the absolute abundance of each unique TCRbeta CDR3 rearrangement, sequence reads were collapsed and filtered. For each sample, productive Simpson clonality was calculated as the square root of Simpson's diversity index across productive rearrangements. TCRdb carries this immuneACCESS record with in-frame sequences only. Its versions omit some clonotypes, under half of them owing to an unresolved V gene in the studies checked, with the rest unexplained. Clone size and the V and J calls come from that table; the DNA yielded D and trimming. This sample has a few hundred thousand clones in its table, and roughly 82% of those were observed once. Jointly, the top ten make up about 1.5% of the sample.

Looking up the germline V gene (reference sequence) yields CDR1 LNHDA and CDR2 SQIVND. The CDR3, from cysteine to phenylalanine, totals 15 residues. This entry keeps only the CDR3 DNA: 45 bases, framed from base 1. Compared with germline, V lacks 6 bases and J lacks 0 bases; bases without a gene match: 8. Of note for this clone: The specificity of this receptor is unknown. The sample holds no much larger clone one base away, and base qualities are not on file.

Samples from volunteer blood donors who had recovered from COVID-19 were contributed by a second Seattle source. Each collaborating institution followed its own protocols to collect whole blood in K2EDTA tubes. For TCRbeta analysis, collaborator samples were shipped as frozen whole blood, as isolated PBMCs, or as DNA extracted from either sample type. The sequenced sample was peripheral blood. The sequence derives from a woman aged 40-49 years who had recovered from COVID-19. This chain is built from TRBV19 and TRBJ2-7, with 7 bases matching TRBD2. The CDR3 here reads CASSRYGGDSYEQYF. The DNA sequence is given as TGTGCCAGTAGCAGATATGGGGGGGACTCCTACGAGCAGTACTTC.